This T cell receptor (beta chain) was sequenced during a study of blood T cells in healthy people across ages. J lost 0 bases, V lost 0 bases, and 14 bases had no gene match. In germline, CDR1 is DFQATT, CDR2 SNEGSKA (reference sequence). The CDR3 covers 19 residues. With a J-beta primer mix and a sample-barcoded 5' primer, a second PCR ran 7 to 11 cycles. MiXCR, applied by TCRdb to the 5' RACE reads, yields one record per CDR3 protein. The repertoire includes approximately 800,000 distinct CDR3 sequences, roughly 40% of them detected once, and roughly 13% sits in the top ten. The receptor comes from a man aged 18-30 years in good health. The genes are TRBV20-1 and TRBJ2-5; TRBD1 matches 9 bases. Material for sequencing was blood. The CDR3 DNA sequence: TGCAGTGCTAGAGACCGATACAGGGGGCGGTTATCGGACCAAGAGACCCAGTACTTC. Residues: CSARDRYRGRLSDQETQYF.